Shown below are 5 T cell receptor beta chains from a single sample sequenced in a study of siplizumab effects on memory and regulatory T cells. This table comes from immunoSEQ multiplex PCR, and its TCRdb copy is limited to in-frame clones, with some not included. Altogether some 100,000 clones are present, 92% being singletons, with the ten largest covering around 0.68%. The sample was Tregs sorted from blood. These receptors were obtained from a human donor in good health.

The V gene is TRBV5-1, the J gene TRBJ2-1; D ambiguous. The CDR3 consists of 12 residues. In germline, CDR1 is SGHRS, CDR2 YFSETQ. Trimming pared 4 bases from V and 7 bases from J, leaving 9 bases between. CDR3 sequence reads: CASSAVINEQFF. As DNA, the CDR3 is TGCGCCAGCAGCGCGGTAATTAATGAGCAGTTCTTC.

J is TRBJ2-5 and V is TRBV6-5; a possible D gene is TRBD1 (5 bases). V gave up 3 bases and J gave up 4 bases, with 9 bases separating them. The CDR3 contains 13 residues. The germline gives CDR1 MNHEY, CDR2 SVGAGI. In DNA, the CDR3 is TGTGCCAGCAGTTATAGCAGGGCAGAGACCCAGTACTTC. Residues: CASSYSRAETQYF.

This clone appeared a single time. J is TRBJ2-2 and V is TRBV19; 7 bases map to TRBD2. CDR1 LNHDA and CDR2 SQIVND come from the germline V gene (reference sequence). Trimming cost V 4 bases and J 1 base; bases outside gene matches: 3. The CDR3 is 15 amino acids. The CDR3 DNA sequence: TGTGCCAGTAGTAGACTAGCCCTGAACACCGGGGAGCTGTTTTTT. Protein: CASSRLALNTGELFF.

The chain joins TRBV29-1 to TRBJ2-7; TRBD1 agrees at 10 bases. V gave up 7 bases and J gave up 6 bases; unmatched junction bases: 15. The germline CDR1 and CDR2 sequences are SQVTM and ANQGSEA. The CDR3 loop spans 15 amino acids. CDR3 amino acids: CSALRFGTGASEQYF. CDR3 nucleotides: TGCAGCGCGTTGCGATTTGGGACAGGGGCCAGCGAGCAGTACTTC.

V is TRBV5-4 and J is TRBJ1-6; 9 bases agree with TRBD1. This CDR3 is 17 amino acids long. V gave up 4 bases and J gave up 4 bases; unmatched junction bases: 9. CDR1 and CDR2 from the germline V gene are SGHNT and YYREEE (reference sequence). The DNA of the CDR3 is TGTGCCAGCAGCCCAAATACAGGGGGCCGGTATAATTCACCCCTCCACTTT. As protein: CASSPNTGGRYNSPLHF.